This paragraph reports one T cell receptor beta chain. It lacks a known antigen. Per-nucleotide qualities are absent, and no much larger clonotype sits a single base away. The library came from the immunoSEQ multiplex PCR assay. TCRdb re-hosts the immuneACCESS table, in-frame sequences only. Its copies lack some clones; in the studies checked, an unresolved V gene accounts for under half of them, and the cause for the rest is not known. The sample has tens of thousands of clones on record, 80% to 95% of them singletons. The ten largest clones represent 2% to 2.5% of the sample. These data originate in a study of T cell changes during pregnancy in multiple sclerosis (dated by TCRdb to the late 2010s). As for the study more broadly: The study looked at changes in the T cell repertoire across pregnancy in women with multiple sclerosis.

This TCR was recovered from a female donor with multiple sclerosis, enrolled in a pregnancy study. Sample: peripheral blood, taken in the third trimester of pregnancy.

The DNA sequence is as follows: TGTGCCAGCAGTTCTACAGGGGTGGGCTACAATGAGCAGTTCTTC. Its protein product is CASSSTGVGYNEQFF. The rearrangement joined TRBV5-4 to TRBJ2-1; 7 junctional bases match TRBD1. Counted from cysteine to phenylalanine, this CDR3 has 15 amino acids. Left in the record is the CDR3 DNA by itself, 45 bases read in frame from the first base. V loses 5 bases at its end and J loses 3 bases; junction bases beyond the gene matches: 8. CDR1 and CDR2 are drawn from the germline V gene (reference sequence): SGHNT, YYREEE.